This entry describes one TCR beta chain. Its antigen remains unidentified. Per-base quality was not reported, and no clone a single base away is much larger than it. Genomic DNA was extracted from sorted cells for sequencing of the TCRbeta CDR3 region. The immunoSEQ Assay was used for sequencing of TCRbeta CDR3 regions. The table comes from immuneACCESS by way of TCRdb, which keeps in-frame sequences with V and J called. Part of the clones is missing from these tables; in studies checked, under half for an unresolved V gene and the rest for unknown reasons. Counted in this sample were about 28,000 clones; roughly 82% of them appeared once. The top ten hold 25% of the sample. Patients with a history of autoimmune disease or receiving systemic immunosuppression were excluded from the trial. Peripheral blood for TCR sequencing was collected from all dose cohorts at baseline, on cycle 4 day 1, and on cycle 7 day 1. Samples came from an open-label, multicenter, first-in-human phase I dose-escalation trial of ivuxolimab. Adults with locally advanced or metastatic head and neck squamous cell, hepatocellular, melanoma or renal cell carcinoma were enrolled in the trial. CD4+ and CD8+ T cells were sorted separately from peripheral blood before TCR sequencing.

The CDR1 and CDR2 encoded by the germline V gene are SGHAT and FQNNGV. Trimming takes 1 base off V and 4 bases off J; junction bases not matched to a gene: 6. There are 16 amino acids in the CDR3, from cysteine to phenylalanine inclusive. Only the CDR3 part of the read is kept: 48 bases, read in frame from the first base. The record originates from a study of OX40 agonist ivuxolimab in advanced cancers. Looking at the study overall: Ivuxolimab was a fully human IgG2 agonistic monoclonal antibody targeting the costimulatory receptor OX40 (CD134). Of the 50 to 55 patients in dose escalation, about 20 had hepatocellular carcinoma, some 15 had melanoma, 9 had renal cell carcinoma and 9 had head and neck cancer. Partial responses were achieved by three dose-escalation patients, of whom one had hepatocellular carcinoma and two had cutaneous melanoma. Patients were allowed to have had prior anti-PD-1, anti-PD-L1 or anti-CTLA-4 therapy, and 40% of the dose-escalation patients had previously received checkpoint inhibitors. The monotherapy dose-escalation portion (N of about 50 patients) of the phase I ivuxolimab trial is reported in the paper. The dose-escalation cohort was 82.7% male with a mean age of around 64 years, ranging from 23 to 79. Intravenous ivuxolimab was administered to patients every 2 weeks at six dose levels: 0.01, 0.1, 0.3, 1.5, 3 and 10 mg/kg. Peripheral TCRbeta sequencing aimed to test whether ivuxolimab altered TCR sequence diversity and caused clonal T-cell expansion. Broad study findings and their caveats: At doses of 0.1 to 3.0 mg/kg, clonal expansion of both CD4+ and CD8+ T cells in blood was seen between baseline and week 6. Antigen specificity was not determined for the clonally expanded peripheral T cells. On average, CD8+ T cells showed more expanded clones than CD4+ T cells after ivuxolimab. In partial responders in the 0.1-3.0 mg/kg groups, normalized peripheral clonal expansion was found to be among the lowest, especially among CD8+ T cells. Low levels of normalized T-cell clonal expansion were also shown by some nonresponding patients.

The sequences come from CD4+ or CD8+ T cells sorted from blood, collected in a trial of the OX40 agonist ivuxolimab. This clonotype originated in an adult with an advanced solid tumor such as melanoma, head and neck, liver or kidney cancer. The rearranged segments are TRBV11-2 and TRBJ2-7; 11 nucleotides in the junction match TRBD1. The DNA reads as follows: TGTGCCAGCAGCTTAGGGACAGGGGGCGCCGGGTACGAGCAGTACTTC. It codes for CASSLGTGGAGYEQYF.